These T cell receptor beta chains were read from a single sample in a study of response to subunit inactivated influenza vaccine. TCRdb called the RT-PCR reads again in MiXCR, with one record for every CDR3 protein. This table has about 520,000 distinct CDR3 sequences, about 25% appearing once. This specimen was CD4+ T cells sorted from PBMCs, taken 5 days after vaccination. The receptors come from a man aged 45-65 years who received an inactivated influenza vaccine. CDR3s include the opening cysteine and the closing phenylalanine or tryptophan. Fields, in order: clone size, D gene, J gene, V gene, CDR3 length, CDR3 protein, CDR3 DNA. A D gene is named only where the DNA matches it firmly. Rows may omit the clone size; those that give it use once, few, many or a size class.

clone size: once
D gene: NA
J gene: TRBJ1-5
V gene: TRBV7-9
CDR3 length: 13
CDR3 protein: CASSRTQDQPQHF
CDR3 DNA: TGTGCCAGCAGCCGGACACAGGATCAGCCCCAGCATTTT

clone size: NA
D gene: NA
J gene: TRBJ2-5
V gene: TRBV12-3/TRBV12-4
CDR3 length: 16
CDR3 protein: CASSLFPTRRQETQYF
CDR3 DNA: TGTGCCAGCAGTTTGTTTCCGACTAGGAGGCAAGAGACCCAGTACTTC

clone size: NA
D gene: TRBD1
J gene: TRBJ1-6
V gene: TRBV6-2/TRBV6-3
CDR3 length: 14
CDR3 protein: CASSYTGGQSPLHF
CDR3 DNA: TGTGCCAGCAGCTATACAGGGGGCCAGTCACCCCTCCACTTT

clone size: NA
D gene: NA
J gene: TRBJ2-1
V gene: TRBV6-2/TRBV6-3
CDR3 length: 14
CDR3 protein: CASRPLSGPGEQFF
CDR3 DNA: TGTGCCAGTCGCCCCCTGTCAGGACCTGGTGAGCAGTTCTTC

clone size: few
D gene: TRBD2
J gene: TRBJ2-1
V gene: TRBV4-1
CDR3 length: 18
CDR3 protein: CASSPLIPSGRDYNEQFF
CDR3 DNA: TGCGCCAGCAGCCCCCTTATACCTAGCGGGAGGGATTACAATGAGCAGTTCTTC

clone size: NA
D gene: NA
J gene: TRBJ1-3
V gene: TRBV18
CDR3 length: 14
CDR3 protein: CASSPSTGGNTIYF
CDR3 DNA: TGTGCCAGCTCGCCATCGACAGGAGGAAACACCATATATTTT

clone size: NA
D gene: TRBD1
J gene: TRBJ1-5
V gene: TRBV24-1
CDR3 length: 17
CDR3 protein: CATSDNRGRNSNQPQHF
CDR3 DNA: TGTGCCACCAGTGACAACAGGGGGAGAAACAGCAATCAGCCCCAGCATTTT

clone size: NA
D gene: NA
J gene: TRBJ1-3
V gene: TRBV3-1
CDR3 length: 16
CDR3 protein: CASSPIYTASGNTIYF
CDR3 DNA: TGTGCCAGCAGCCCAATTTACACGGCTAGTGGAAACACCATATATTTT

clone size: few
D gene: NA
J gene: TRBJ2-7
V gene: TRBV10-3
CDR3 length: 15
CDR3 protein: CAISESVARSYEQYF
CDR3 DNA: TGTGCCATCAGTGAGTCGGTGGCTCGTTCCTACGAGCAGTACTTC

clone size: NA
D gene: NA
J gene: TRBJ2-1
V gene: TRBV6-2/TRBV6-3
CDR3 length: 11
CDR3 protein: CASSYGVGQFF
CDR3 DNA: TGTGCCAGCAGTTACGGGGTCGGGCAGTTCTTC

clone size: NA
D gene: NA
J gene: TRBJ2-7
V gene: TRBV7-2
CDR3 length: 14
CDR3 protein: CASSPPDYLSEQYF
CDR3 DNA: TGTGCCAGCAGCCCCCCGGACTATCTCTCCGAGCAGTACTTC

clone size: NA
D gene: NA
J gene: TRBJ2-7
V gene: TRBV10-3
CDR3 length: 12
CDR3 protein: CAISSLGGEQYF
CDR3 DNA: TGTGCCATCAGCTCCCTGGGTGGGGAGCAGTACTTC

clone size: NA
D gene: TRBD2
J gene: TRBJ2-1
V gene: TRBV4-3
CDR3 length: 20
CDR3 protein: CASSPLWTSGGVGSYNEQFF
CDR3 DNA: TGCGCCAGCAGCCCCCTTTGGACTAGCGGGGGGGTAGGTTCCTACAATGAGCAGTTCTTC

clone size: NA
D gene: NA
J gene: TRBJ2-1
V gene: TRBV20-1
CDR3 length: 12
CDR3 protein: CSARPLYNEQFF
CDR3 DNA: TGCAGTGCTAGACCCCTATACAATGAGCAGTTCTTC

clone size: NA
D gene: TRBD1
J gene: TRBJ2-3
V gene: TRBV10-3
CDR3 length: 13
CDR3 protein: CAIQGSSTDTQYF
CDR3 DNA: TGTGCCATACAGGGGTCGAGCACAGATACGCAGTATTTT

clone size: once
D gene: NA
J gene: TRBJ2-1
V gene: TRBV2
CDR3 length: 15
CDR3 protein: CASLRDSLLRNEQFF
CDR3 DNA: TGTGCCAGCCTCCGGGACTCCCTTTTGAGGAATGAGCAGTTCTTC

clone size: NA
D gene: NA
J gene: TRBJ2-7
V gene: TRBV5-1
CDR3 length: 14
CDR3 protein: CASSPTVVRYEQYF
CDR3 DNA: TGCGCCAGCAGCCCTACCGTCGTACGTTACGAGCAGTACTTC

clone size: NA
D gene: TRBD1
J gene: TRBJ2-7
V gene: TRBV28
CDR3 length: 15
CDR3 protein: CASSLWTRDSYEQYF
CDR3 DNA: TGTGCCAGCAGTTTATGGACCCGGGACAGCTACGAGCAGTACTTC

clone size: few
D gene: TRBD1
J gene: TRBJ2-1
V gene: TRBV27
CDR3 length: 13
CDR3 protein: CASRQDRVSEQFF
CDR3 DNA: TGTGCCAGCAGGCAGGACAGGGTTAGTGAGCAGTTCTTC

clone size: NA
D gene: NA
J gene: TRBJ2-2
V gene: TRBV9
CDR3 length: 12
CDR3 protein: CASTRDTGELFF
CDR3 DNA: TGTGCCAGCACCCGTGACACCGGGGAGCTGTTTTTT

clone size: NA
D gene: NA
J gene: TRBJ2-1
V gene: TRBV14
CDR3 length: 13
CDR3 protein: CASSQGAVGEQFF
CDR3 DNA: TGTGCCAGCAGCCAAGGAGCGGTTGGTGAGCAGTTCTTC

clone size: NA
D gene: TRBD1
J gene: TRBJ1-4
V gene: TRBV6-1
CDR3 length: 11
CDR3 protein: CASSVTDRGVF
CDR3 DNA: TGTGCCAGCAGTGTAACGGACAGGGGTGTTTTT

clone size: NA
D gene: NA
J gene: TRBJ2-3
V gene: TRBV6-2/TRBV6-3
CDR3 length: 15
CDR3 protein: CASSYGELRTDTQYF
CDR3 DNA: TGTGCCAGCAGTTATGGAGAACTTCGCACAGATACGCAGTATTTT

clone size: NA
D gene: NA
J gene: TRBJ1-1
V gene: TRBV9
CDR3 length: 14
CDR3 protein: CASSIGQRNTEAFF
CDR3 DNA: TGTGCCAGCAGCATAGGACAGAGGAACACTGAAGCTTTCTTT

clone size: few
D gene: NA
J gene: TRBJ2-7
V gene: TRBV5-1
CDR3 length: 14
CDR3 protein: CASSDLAVSYEQYF
CDR3 DNA: TGCGCCAGCAGCGACCTAGCAGTCTCATACGAGCAGTACTTC

clone size: once
D gene: NA
J gene: TRBJ1-5
V gene: TRBV4-1
CDR3 length: 13
CDR3 protein: CASSQDQYQPQHF
CDR3 DNA: TGCGCCAGCAGCCAAGATCAATATCAGCCCCAGCATTTT

clone size: NA
D gene: TRBD1
J gene: TRBJ1-4
V gene: TRBV4-2
CDR3 length: 15
CDR3 protein: CASSQPQGKNEKLFF
CDR3 DNA: TGTGCCAGCAGCCAACCACAGGGGAAAAATGAAAAACTGTTTTTT

clone size: few
D gene: NA
J gene: TRBJ1-3
V gene: TRBV6-1
CDR3 length: 15
CDR3 protein: CASRGDGISGNTIYF
CDR3 DNA: TGTGCCAGCAGGGGGGACGGGATCTCTGGAAACACCATATATTTT

clone size: many
D gene: TRBD2
J gene: TRBJ2-1
V gene: TRBV6-2/TRBV6-3
CDR3 length: 15
CDR3 protein: CASSDLGGSYNEQFF
CDR3 DNA: TGTGCCAGCAGTGACCTCGGGGGGTCCTACAATGAGCAGTTCTTC

clone size: few
D gene: TRBD1
J gene: TRBJ2-5
V gene: TRBV7-7
CDR3 length: 15
CDR3 protein: CASSPNDRGLETQYF
CDR3 DNA: TGTGCTAGCAGCCCCAATGACAGGGGGCTCGAGACCCAGTACTTC

clone size: NA
D gene: NA
J gene: TRBJ2-3
V gene: TRBV11-1
CDR3 length: 15
CDR3 protein: CASRLIRDDTDTQYF
CDR3 DNA: TGTGCCAGCAGACTGATTCGGGATGACACAGATACGCAGTATTTT

clone size: NA
D gene: TRBD1
J gene: TRBJ2-2
V gene: TRBV7-3
CDR3 length: 15
CDR3 protein: CASSSGLRGPGELFF
CDR3 DNA: TGTGCCAGCAGCTCGGGGCTGAGGGGGCCAGGGGAGCTGTTTTTT

clone size: few
D gene: TRBD1
J gene: TRBJ1-4
V gene: TRBV6-5
CDR3 length: 15
CDR3 protein: CASSYRQGGDEKLFF
CDR3 DNA: TGTGCCAGCAGTTACCGACAGGGTGGGGATGAAAAACTGTTTTTT

clone size: few
D gene: TRBD2
J gene: TRBJ2-3
V gene: TRBV5-1
CDR3 length: 16
CDR3 protein: CASSLAVAGGSDTQYF
CDR3 DNA: TGCGCCAGCAGCTTGGCTGTAGCGGGAGGGTCAGATACGCAGTATTTT

clone size: NA
D gene: TRBD1
J gene: TRBJ2-3
V gene: TRBV7-9
CDR3 length: 14
CDR3 protein: CASSQRTGVDTQYF
CDR3 DNA: TGTGCCAGCAGCCAACGGACAGGGGTAGATACGCAGTATTTT

clone size: NA
D gene: TRBD2
J gene: TRBJ2-7
V gene: TRBV4-1
CDR3 length: 16
CDR3 protein: CASSQNAGGGPWEQYF
CDR3 DNA: TGCGCCAGCAGCCAGAACGCGGGAGGGGGCCCGTGGGAGCAGTACTTC

clone size: NA
D gene: NA
J gene: TRBJ1-4
V gene: TRBV19
CDR3 length: 11
CDR3 protein: CASSRSEKLFF
CDR3 DNA: TGTGCCAGTAGTCGGTCCGAAAAACTGTTTTTT

clone size: many
D gene: TRBD2
J gene: TRBJ2-1
V gene: TRBV29-1
CDR3 length: 14
CDR3 protein: CSAGTSVRHNEQFF
CDR3 DNA: TGCAGCGCCGGGACTAGCGTAAGGCACAATGAGCAGTTCTTC

clone size: many
D gene: NA
J gene: TRBJ1-2
V gene: TRBV5-1
CDR3 length: 14
CDR3 protein: CASSLVGGDYGYTF
CDR3 DNA: TGCGCCAGCAGCTTGGTTGGGGGAGACTATGGCTACACCTTC

clone size: NA
D gene: NA
J gene: TRBJ1-5
V gene: TRBV5-4
CDR3 length: 15
CDR3 protein: CASSLAGSGNQPQHF
CDR3 DNA: TGTGCCAGCAGCTTGGCAGGGTCGGGCAATCAGCCCCAGCATTTT

clone size: NA
D gene: NA
J gene: TRBJ2-5
V gene: TRBV5-1
CDR3 length: 14
CDR3 protein: CASSRDKDQETQYF
CDR3 DNA: TGCGCCAGCAGTAGGGACAAAGACCAAGAGACCCAGTACTTC

clone size: many
D gene: NA
J gene: TRBJ2-7
V gene: TRBV12-3/TRBV12-4
CDR3 length: 12
CDR3 protein: CASTQGPGDLVF
CDR3 DNA: TGTGCCAGCACCCAGGGGCCCGGGGACTTGGTTTTC

clone size: few
D gene: NA
J gene: TRBJ2-4
V gene: TRBV4-3
CDR3 length: 13
CDR3 protein: CASSQDRGSIQYF
CDR3 DNA: TGCGCCAGCAGCCAAGATCGGGGGAGCATTCAGTACTTC

clone size: NA
D gene: TRBD1
J gene: TRBJ1-2
V gene: TRBV7-2
CDR3 length: 16
CDR3 protein: CASSLKPGQGYYGYTF
CDR3 DNA: TGTGCCAGCAGCCTCAAACCGGGACAGGGGTACTATGGCTACACCTTC

clone size: many
D gene: NA
J gene: TRBJ2-3
V gene: TRBV5-1
CDR3 length: 16
CDR3 protein: CASKIYRPDGTDTQYF
CDR3 DNA: TGCGCCAGCAAAATCTACAGGCCCGACGGGACAGATACGCAGTATTTT

clone size: many
D gene: NA
J gene: TRBJ2-7
V gene: TRBV12-3/TRBV12-4
CDR3 length: 13
CDR3 protein: CASSLGHFYEQYF
CDR3 DNA: TGTGCCAGCAGTTTAGGGCACTTCTACGAGCAGTACTTC

clone size: NA
D gene: TRBD2
J gene: TRBJ2-4
V gene: TRBV6-5
CDR3 length: 14
CDR3 protein: CASSSGTSKNIQYF
CDR3 DNA: TGTGCCAGCAGTTCCGGGACTAGCAAAAACATTCAGTACTTC

clone size: NA
D gene: TRBD2
J gene: TRBJ2-7
V gene: TRBV20-1
CDR3 length: 14
CDR3 protein: CSARSGKSSYEQYF
CDR3 DNA: TGCAGTGCGAGAAGCGGGAAGAGCTCCTACGAGCAGTACTTC

clone size: few
D gene: NA
J gene: TRBJ1-1
V gene: TRBV15
CDR3 length: 13
CDR3 protein: CATSREQNTEAFF
CDR3 DNA: TGTGCCACCAGCAGAGAGCAGAACACTGAAGCTTTCTTT

clone size: NA
D gene: NA
J gene: TRBJ2-1
V gene: TRBV7-2
CDR3 length: 15
CDR3 protein: CASSPVLRGSNEQFF
CDR3 DNA: TGTGCCAGCAGCCCGGTCCTAAGGGGGAGCAATGAGCAGTTCTTC

clone size: few
D gene: TRBD1
J gene: TRBJ1-1
V gene: TRBV7-2
CDR3 length: 16
CDR3 protein: CASSLSWTGFFTEAFF
CDR3 DNA: TGTGCCAGCAGCTTATCCTGGACAGGGTTTTTCACTGAAGCTTTCTTT

clone size: NA
D gene: NA
J gene: TRBJ2-7
V gene: TRBV14
CDR3 length: 13
CDR3 protein: CASSQVGSSEQYF
CDR3 DNA: TGTGCCAGCAGCCAAGTCGGCAGCTCCGAGCAGTACTTC

clone size: few
D gene: NA
J gene: TRBJ2-3
V gene: TRBV7-8
CDR3 length: 19
CDR3 protein: CASSLASYGWQGKTDTQYF
CDR3 DNA: TGTGCCAGCAGCTTAGCATCGTATGGCTGGCAGGGGAAGACAGATACGCAGTATTTT

clone size: NA
D gene: NA
J gene: TRBJ2-7
V gene: TRBV27
CDR3 length: 12
CDR3 protein: CASSPSVSEQYF
CDR3 DNA: TGTGCCAGCAGTCCATCCGTGTCGGAGCAGTACTTC